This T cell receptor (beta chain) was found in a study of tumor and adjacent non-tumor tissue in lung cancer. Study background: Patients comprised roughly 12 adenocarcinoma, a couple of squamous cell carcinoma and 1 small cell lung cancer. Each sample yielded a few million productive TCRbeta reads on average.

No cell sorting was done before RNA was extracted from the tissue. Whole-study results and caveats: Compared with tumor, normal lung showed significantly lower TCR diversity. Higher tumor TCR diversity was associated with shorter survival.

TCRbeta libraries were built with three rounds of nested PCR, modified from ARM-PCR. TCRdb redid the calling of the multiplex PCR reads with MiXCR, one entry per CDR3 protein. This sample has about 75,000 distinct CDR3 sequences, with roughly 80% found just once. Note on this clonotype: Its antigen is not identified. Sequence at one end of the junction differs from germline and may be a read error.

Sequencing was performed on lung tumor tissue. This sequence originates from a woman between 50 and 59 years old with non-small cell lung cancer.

CDR3 protein: CASNLAAGGARVQETQYF. The CDR3 bases are TGTGCCAGCAACTTAGCAGCGGGAGGTGCCCGGGTCCAAGAGACCCAGTACTTC. V usage is TRBV11-2 and J usage is TRBJ2-5; TRBD2 matches at 9 bases. Germline V gene data show CDR1 as SGHAT and CDR2 as FQNNGV. The CDR3 has 18 amino acids.